Presented here are 27 T cell receptor beta chains from one specimen sequenced in a study of siplizumab effects on memory and regulatory T cells. Data came from immunoSEQ multiplex PCR; TCRdb stores just in-frame clones and leaves some out. This sample carries over 85,000 clones, 80% to 95% of them seen once, and the ten largest clones take more than 0.95%. The sequenced sample consisted of CD4+ T cells sorted from blood. These receptors came from a human donor in good health.

Here the CDR3 DNA reads TGTGCCAGCAGACAAGACAGGGCGGCCAAAAACATTCAGTACTTC. Its translation: CASRQDRAAKNIQYF. V and J are TRBV11-2 and TRBJ2-4; 7 nucleotides agree with TRBD1. Unmatched junction bases numbered 6, after V lost 6 bases and J lost 1 base. The germline V gene encodes CDR1 SGHAT and CDR2 FQNNGV. This CDR3 region has 15 residues.

The DNA for the CDR3 is TGTGCCAGCAGCTTAGTCAACGGGGATGAGCAGTACTTC. The encoded protein is CASSLVNGDEQYF. This chain links TRBV7-2 with TRBJ2-7, with D perhaps TRBD2 (5 bases). V was trimmed by 1 base and J by 7 bases, leaving 11 bases between them. Germline V gene sequence: CDR1 SGHTA, CDR2 FQGNSA. The CDR3 covers 13 residues.

V usage is TRBV5-1 and J usage is TRBJ2-1; D uncertain. The CDR3 sequence is 14 residues long. The germline V gene has CDR1 SGHRS and CDR2 YFSETQ. V was trimmed by 0 bases and J by 4 bases, leaving 8 bases between them. CDR3 sequence: CASSLEGLYNEQFF. Here the CDR3 DNA reads TGCGCCAGCAGCTTGGAAGGGCTTTACAATGAGCAGTTCTTC. The whole variable domain, remainder taken from reference TRBV5-1 and TRBJ2-1, is KAGVTQTPRYLIKTRGQQVTLSCSPISGHRSVSWYQQTPGQGLQFLFEYFSETQRNKGNFPGRFSGRQFSNSRSEMNVSTLELGDSALYLCASSLEGLYNEQFFGPGTRLTVL.

V is TRBV6-6 and J is TRBJ2-4; unclear D gene. Germline V gene sequence: CDR1 MNHNY, CDR2 SVGAGI (reference sequence). V dropped 2 bases and J dropped 0 bases, with 11 bases sitting between them. This CDR3 contains 16 residues. The CDR3: CASSYEPAGAKNIQYF. For the CDR3, the DNA is TGTGCCAGCAGTTACGAACCGGCCGGAGCCAAAAACATTCAGTACTTC.

V is TRBV9 and J is TRBJ2-7, with 7 bases that match TRBD1. With V trimmed by 3 bases and J by 5 bases, 5 bases remained unmatched. Germline CDR1 SGDLS, CDR2 YYNGEE. CDR3 size: 13 residues. DNA for the CDR3: TGTGCCAGCAGCGCTGACAGGGACCACGAGCAGTACTTC. Translating gives CASSADRDHEQYF.

The chain couples TRBV27 to TRBJ2-3; 9 bases are a match to TRBD2. Germline lookup yields CDR1 MNHEY and CDR2 SMNVEV (reference sequence). The CDR3 spans 16 residues. V lost 2 bases, J lost 3 bases, and 6 bases stayed unmatched. The CDR3 reads CASSLIAGGFTDTQYF. The CDR3, as DNA: TGTGCCAGCAGTTTAATTGCGGGAGGGTTTACAGATACGCAGTATTTT.

The V and J genes are TRBV6-6 and TRBJ2-1, with D possibly TRBD2 on 5 matching bases. V shed 6 bases and J shed 4 bases, with 10 bases lying between them. CDR1 is MNHNY and CDR2 is SVGAGI in the germline V gene (reference sequence). This CDR3 is 13 amino acids long. The CDR3 protein is CASRDLGYNEQFF. In DNA, the CDR3 is TGTGCCAGCAGGGACTTGGGTTACAATGAGCAGTTCTTC.

V is TRBV10-3 and J is TRBJ2-1, with 9 bases aligning to TRBD2. Germline CDR1 ENHRY, CDR2 SYGVKD. The V gene end was trimmed by 8 bases and the J gene end by 5 bases; junction bases not matched to a gene: 4. The CDR3 consists of 13 residues. The CDR3, as DNA: TGTGCCATCGGCGGGAGGGCCGACAATGAGCAGTTCTTC. Translation: CAIGGRADNEQFF.

This sequence joins TRBV18 and TRBJ2-3, with D perhaps matching TRBD1 (6 bases). Germline values: CDR1 KGHSH, CDR2 LQKENI. The V and J ends lost 3 bases and 2 bases respectively, with 12 bases between them. The CDR3 runs to 15 residues. For the CDR3, the DNA is TGTGCCAGCTCACCGATAAGACAGGACACAGATACGCAGTATTTT. Translation: CASSPIRQDTDTQYF.

This clone was seen only a few times. V is TRBV5-6 and J is TRBJ2-7; 8 bases fit TRBD1. The CDR3 consists of 15 residues. Trimming at V came to 0 bases and at J to 6 bases, leaving 8 bases not matched to a gene. CDR1 is SGHDT and CDR2 is YYEEEE in the germline V gene. This chain's CDR3 is CASSLVLGTGGEQYF. The CDR3 nucleotides read TGTGCCAGCAGCTTGGTCCTCGGGACAGGCGGCGAGCAGTACTTC.

Of note for this clone: A read error may explain this, as a much larger clone is one base away. The sample contains more than one DNA sequence encoding this CDR3. The V call is TRBV5-1, the J call TRBJ1-1; D remains ambiguous. CDR1 and CDR2 (germline): SGHRS, YFSETQ. The V and J ends lost 0 bases and 3 bases respectively, with 6 bases between them. The CDR3 consists of 13 residues. The CDR3 DNA sequence: TGCGCCAGCAGCTTGGGCCACGACACTGAAGCTTTCTTT. It encodes CASSLGHDTEAFF.

V usage is TRBV9 and J usage is TRBJ1-1, with D possibly matching TRBD1 (6 bases). The V end lost 2 bases, the J end lost 0 bases, and 8 bases lay between the germline ends. The CDR3 is made up of 14 amino acids. In germline, CDR1 is SGDLS, CDR2 YYNGEE. The CDR3 DNA reads as TGTGCCAGCAGCGTCAGGGGCCTGAACACTGAAGCTTTCTTT. It is translated as CASSVRGLNTEAFF.

This clone was recorded only once. The chain is built from TRBV18 and TRBJ2-5, with no clear D. V lost 4 bases, J lost 2 bases, and 14 bases lay in between. This CDR3 region has 15 residues. Germline assignment: CDR1 KGHSH and CDR2 LQKENI. The CDR3 spells CASSRELGRQETQYF. Written as DNA, the CDR3 is TGTGCCAGCTCACGAGAATTAGGCAGACAAGAGACCCAGTACTTC.

The rearrangement uses TRBV28 and TRBJ1-3; a weak D match, TRBD1 (5 bases). The ends were cut back, 6 bases at V and 0 bases at J, with 15 bases in the middle. This CDR3 comprises 16 residues. The germline gives CDR1 MDHEN, CDR2 SYDVKM. The CDR3 here is CASRAHQGYSGNTIYF. As DNA, the CDR3 is TGTGCCAGCAGGGCCCATCAGGGCTACTCTGGAAACACCATATATTTT.

The V and J genes are TRBV2 and TRBJ1-1; D unresolved. CDR1 is SNHLY and CDR2 is FYNNEI in the germline V gene. V was cut by 7 bases and J by 1 base, with 10 bases left in between. The CDR3 sequence is 13 residues long. CDR3 amino acids: CASTPDGNTEAFF. The CDR3 DNA sequence: TGTGCCAGCACTCCGGACGGGAACACTGAAGCTTTCTTT. Full variable domain (rest looked up from reference TRBV2 and TRBJ1-1): EPEVTQTPSHQVTQMGQEVILRCVPISNHLYFYWYRQILGQKVEFLVSFYNNEISEKSEIFDDQFSVERPDGSNFTLKIRSTKLEDSAMYFCASTPDGNTEAFFGQGTRLTVV.

The J gene is TRBJ2-1, the V gene TRBV4-2; tentative D call: TRBD1 (6 bases). Germline V gene sequence: CDR1 LGHNA, CDR2 YNFKEQ. V was shortened by 4 bases and J by 6 bases, with 16 bases between the two germline ends. This CDR3 has 15 amino acids. CDR3: CASSPENHRVNEQFF. CDR3 nucleotide sequence: TGTGCCAGCAGCCCTGAGAACCACAGGGTCAATGAGCAGTTCTTC.

The rearrangement links TRBV6-6 to TRBJ1-2; D unresolved. The germline V gene has CDR1 MNHNY and CDR2 SVGAGI (reference sequence). This CDR3 is built from 12 residues. Trimming stripped 6 bases from V and 6 bases from J, with 11 bases between. The CDR3 DNA sequence: TGTGCCAGCAGCCCCATACGGGATGGCTACACCTTC. As protein: CASSPIRDGYTF.

The chain uses TRBV6-1 and TRBJ1-1; D unresolved. The V gene's germline CDR1 is MNHNS and CDR2 SASEGT. Trimming removed 8 bases from V and 4 bases from J, with 14 bases in between. This CDR3 is 13 amino acids long. CDR3 loop: CASLPGDGTEAFF. CDR3 in DNA: TGTGCCAGCCTACCCGGAGATGGCACTGAAGCTTTCTTT.

The rearrangement links TRBV29-1 to TRBJ2-2, with D unclear. V was shortened by 5 bases and J by 8 bases, with 9 bases between the two germline ends. The V gene's germline CDR1 is SQVTM and CDR2 ANQGSEA. This CDR3 is 11 amino acids long. For the CDR3, the DNA is TGCAGCGTTACATTTGGAGGGGAGCTGTTTTTT. Translating it yields CSVTFGGELFF.

The chain is built from TRBV2 and TRBJ1-2; a weak D match, TRBD1 (6 bases). Per the germline V gene, CDR1 is SNHLY and CDR2 is FYNNEI. V was shortened by 8 bases and J by 8 bases, with 18 bases between the two germline ends. There are 13 residues in the CDR3. The CDR3: CASHREDSGGYTF. DNA for the CDR3: TGTGCCAGCCACAGGGAGGATTCGGGAGGCTACACCTTC.

CDR3: CAISARVLSYEQYF. The CDR3 DNA reads as TGTGCCATCAGTGCTCGAGTCCTATCCTACGAGCAGTACTTC. The chain uses TRBV10-3 and TRBJ2-7; D gene uncertain. The CDR3 has 14 residues. Trimming pared 4 bases from V and 1 base from J, leaving 11 bases between. Per the germline V gene, CDR1 is ENHRY and CDR2 is SYGVKD.

The rearrangement joins TRBV7-9 to TRBJ1-1, with a tentative D call TRBD1 (6 bases). The V end lost 3 bases, the J end lost 0 bases, and 8 bases lay between the germline ends. The CDR3 has 14 residues. Germline CDR1 is SEHNR and CDR2 is FQNEAQ (reference sequence). The chain's CDR3 is CASSFGQMNTEAFF. The DNA of the CDR3 is TGTGCCAGCAGCTTCGGACAGATGAACACTGAAGCTTTCTTT.

The chain is built from TRBV5-1 and TRBJ1-4; the match to TRBD1 covers 10 bases. Germline CDR1 SGHRS, CDR2 YFSETQ. Germline trimming cut 1 base from V and 7 bases from J; bases unmatched to any gene: 4. CDR3 size: 15 residues. In DNA form, the CDR3 reads TGCGCCAGCAGCTTGTTTGGGACAGGGGTTGAAAAACTGTTTTTT. Amino acid sequence: CASSLFGTGVEKLFF. The full variable domain, rest sourced from reference TRBV5-1 and TRBJ1-4, is KAGVTQTPRYLIKTRGQQVTLSCSPISGHRSVSWYQQTPGQGLQFLFEYFSETQRNKGNFPGRFSGRQFSNSRSEMNVSTLELGDSALYLCASSLFGTGVEKLFFGSGTQLSVL.

The chain is built from TRBV6-6 and TRBJ1-1; 7 bases line up with TRBD1. The CDR3 length is 14 residues. V shed 2 bases and J 2 bases; nucleotides not matched to a gene: 2. The germline gives CDR1 MNHNY, CDR2 SVGAGI (reference sequence). CDR3 protein: CASSYEGGNTEAFF. CDR3 in DNA: TGTGCCAGCAGTTACGAAGGGGGCAACACTGAAGCTTTCTTT.

The chain combines TRBV30 with TRBJ2-7; D remains ambiguous. The CDR3 spans 11 residues. The germline V gene encodes CDR1 GTSNPN and CDR2 SVGIG (reference sequence). Trimming cost V 2 bases and J 4 bases, with 6 bases left between them. DNA for the CDR3: TGTGCCTGGAGTAACCAGTACGAGCAGTACTTC. Protein: CAWSNQYEQYF. Combining the CDR3 with reference TRBV30 and TRBJ2-7 gives the whole variable domain SQTIHQWPATLVQPVGSPLSLECTVEGTSNPNLYWYRQAAGRGLQLLFYSVGIGQISSEVPQNLSASRPQDRQFILSSKKLLLSDSGFYLCAWSNQYEQYFGPGTRLTVT.

This chain joins TRBV18 and TRBJ1-1; the D is unclear. The germline CDR1 and CDR2 sequences are KGHSH and LQKENI. Trimming removed 5 bases at V and 8 bases at J, with 18 bases between. This CDR3 has 14 amino acids. The CDR3 region is CASSNDFRESEAFF. In nucleotides, the CDR3 is TGTGCCAGCTCAAACGATTTCCGGGAGAGCGAAGCTTTCTTT.

The chain employs TRBV18 and TRBJ2-3; TRBD2 matches at 9 bases. Germline V gene data show CDR1 as KGHSH and CDR2 as LQKENI. Trimming cost V 4 bases and J 5 bases; bases outside gene matches: 10. The CDR3 loop spans 16 amino acids. CDR3 sequence: CASSLGLAGRRDTQYF. The CDR3 DNA reads TGTGCCAGCTCACTGGGTCTAGCGGGACGAAGAGATACGCAGTATTTT.